This note documents a single TCR beta chain sequence. The V gene end was trimmed by 9 bases and the J gene end by 2 bases; junction bases not matched to a gene: 10. CDR3 length equals 15 residues. Per germline, CDR1 MNHEY and CDR2 SVGAGI. PCR used 60 Vbeta primers and 13 Jbeta primers. Here immunoSEQ multiplex PCR was the method, and the copy in TCRdb shows in-frame clones only, minus some. The data hold around 100,000 clones, with more than 65% observed a single time. This record belongs to a study of cytomegalovirus exposure and HLA in healthy donors. As for the study in general: Unique TCRs from HLA-typed donors, 65 million to 85 million of them, were held in an early data release.

J is TRBJ1-2 and V is TRBV6-5; 9 bases map to TRBD1. The sequencing input was PBMCs. The sequence was collected from a woman aged 25 to 39 in good health and CMV-seronegative. The CDR3 sequence is CASKQGAARNYGYTF. As DNA, the CDR3 is TGTGCCAGTAAACAGGGGGCGGCAAGGAACTATGGCTACACCTTC.